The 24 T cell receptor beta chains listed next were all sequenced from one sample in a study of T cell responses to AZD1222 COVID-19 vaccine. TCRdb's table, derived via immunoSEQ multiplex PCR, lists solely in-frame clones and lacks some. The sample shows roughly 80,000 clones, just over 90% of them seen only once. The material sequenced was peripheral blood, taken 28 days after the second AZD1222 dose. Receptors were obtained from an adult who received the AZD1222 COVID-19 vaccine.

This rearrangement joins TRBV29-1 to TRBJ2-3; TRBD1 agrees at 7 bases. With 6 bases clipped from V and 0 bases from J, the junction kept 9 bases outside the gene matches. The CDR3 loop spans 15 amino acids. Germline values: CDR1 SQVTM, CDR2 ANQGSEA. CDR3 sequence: CSVAGTVTSTDTQYF. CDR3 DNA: TGCAGCGTAGCCGGGACAGTTACTAGCACAGATACGCAGTATTTT.

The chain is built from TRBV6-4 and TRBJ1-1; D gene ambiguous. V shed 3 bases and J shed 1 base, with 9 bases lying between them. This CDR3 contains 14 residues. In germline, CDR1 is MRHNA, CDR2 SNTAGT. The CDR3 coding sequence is TGTGCCAGCAGTGAAGCGCCCGAGAACACTGAAGCTTTCTTT. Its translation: CASSEAPENTEAFF.

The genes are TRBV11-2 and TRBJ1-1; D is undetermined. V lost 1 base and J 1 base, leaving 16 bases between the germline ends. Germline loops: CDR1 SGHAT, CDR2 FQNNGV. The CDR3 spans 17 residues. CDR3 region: CASSLGRLGGRNTEAFF. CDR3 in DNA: TGTGCCAGCAGCTTAGGCAGGTTGGGAGGGAGGAACACTGAAGCTTTCTTT.

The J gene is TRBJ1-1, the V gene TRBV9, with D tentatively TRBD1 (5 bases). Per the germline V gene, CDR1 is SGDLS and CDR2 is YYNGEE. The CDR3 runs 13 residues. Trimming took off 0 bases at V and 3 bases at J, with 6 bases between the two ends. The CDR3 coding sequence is TGTGCCAGCAGCGTAGGACAGTACACTGAAGCTTTCTTT. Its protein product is CASSVGQYTEAFF.

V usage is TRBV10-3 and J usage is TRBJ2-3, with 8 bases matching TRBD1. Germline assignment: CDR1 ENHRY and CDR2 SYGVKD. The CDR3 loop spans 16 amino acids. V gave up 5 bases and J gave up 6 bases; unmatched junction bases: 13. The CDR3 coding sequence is TGTGCCATCAGTTCAAACGACAGGGGAGGAAGGGATACGCAGTATTTT. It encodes CAISSNDRGGRDTQYF.

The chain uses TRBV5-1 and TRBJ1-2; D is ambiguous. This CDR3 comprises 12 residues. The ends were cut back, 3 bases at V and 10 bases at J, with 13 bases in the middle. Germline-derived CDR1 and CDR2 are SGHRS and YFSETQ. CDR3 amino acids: CASSSFGRDYTF. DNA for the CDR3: TGCGCCAGCAGCTCCTTTGGGCGCGACTACACCTTC.

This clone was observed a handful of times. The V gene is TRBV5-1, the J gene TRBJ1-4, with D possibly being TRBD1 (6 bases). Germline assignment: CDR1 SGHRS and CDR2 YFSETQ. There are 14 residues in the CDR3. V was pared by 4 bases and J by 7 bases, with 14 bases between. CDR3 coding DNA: TGCGCCAGCAGCGTACAGGGTGTGGGTGAAAAACTGTTTTTT. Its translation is CASSVQGVGEKLFF.

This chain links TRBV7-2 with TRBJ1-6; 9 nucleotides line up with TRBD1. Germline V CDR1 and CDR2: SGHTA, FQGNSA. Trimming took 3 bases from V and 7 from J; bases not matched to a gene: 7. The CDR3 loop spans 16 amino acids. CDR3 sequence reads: CASSLTDRGKNSPLHF. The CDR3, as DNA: TGTGCCAGCAGCTTGACCGACAGGGGGAAAAATTCACCCCTCCACTTT.

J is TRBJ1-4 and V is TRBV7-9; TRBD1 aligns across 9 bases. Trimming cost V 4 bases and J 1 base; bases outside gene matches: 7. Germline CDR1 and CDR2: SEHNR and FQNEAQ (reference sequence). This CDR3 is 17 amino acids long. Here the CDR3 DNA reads TGTGCCAGCAGCTCCCGGACAGGGGTAGGAACTAATGAAAAACTGTTTTTT. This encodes CASSSRTGVGTNEKLFF. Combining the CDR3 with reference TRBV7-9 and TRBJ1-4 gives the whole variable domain DTGVSQNPRHKITKRGQNVTFRCDPISEHNRLYWYRQTLGQGPEFLTYFQNEAQLEKSRLLSDRFSAERPKGSFSTLEIQRTEQGDSAMYLCASSSRTGVGTNEKLFFGSGTQLSVL.

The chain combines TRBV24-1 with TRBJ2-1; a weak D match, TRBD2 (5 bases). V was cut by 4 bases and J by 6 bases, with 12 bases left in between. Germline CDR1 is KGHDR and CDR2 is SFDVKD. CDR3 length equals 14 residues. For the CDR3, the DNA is TGTGCCACCAGTGACCCGCGGGTTTTCAATGAGCAGTTCTTC. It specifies CATSDPRVFNEQFF.

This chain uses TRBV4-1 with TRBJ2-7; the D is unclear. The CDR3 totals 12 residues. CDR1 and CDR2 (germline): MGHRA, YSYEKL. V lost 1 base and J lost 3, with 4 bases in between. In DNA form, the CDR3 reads TGCGCCAGCAGCCAAGGAAACTACGAGCAGTACTTC. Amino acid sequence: CASSQGNYEQYF.

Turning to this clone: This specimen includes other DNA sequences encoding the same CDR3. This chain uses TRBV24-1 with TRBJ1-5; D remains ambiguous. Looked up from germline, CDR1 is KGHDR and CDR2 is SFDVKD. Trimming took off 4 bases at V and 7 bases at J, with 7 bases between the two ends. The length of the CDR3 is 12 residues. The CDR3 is CATSDPGQPQHF. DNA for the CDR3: TGTGCCACCAGTGACCCCGGACAGCCCCAGCATTTT.

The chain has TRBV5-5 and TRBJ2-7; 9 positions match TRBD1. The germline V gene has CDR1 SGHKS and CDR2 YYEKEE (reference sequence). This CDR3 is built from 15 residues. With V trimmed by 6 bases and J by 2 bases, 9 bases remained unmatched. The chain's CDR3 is CASNKLGDRAYEQYF. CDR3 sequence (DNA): TGTGCCAGCAACAAACTCGGGGACAGGGCCTACGAGCAGTACTTC.

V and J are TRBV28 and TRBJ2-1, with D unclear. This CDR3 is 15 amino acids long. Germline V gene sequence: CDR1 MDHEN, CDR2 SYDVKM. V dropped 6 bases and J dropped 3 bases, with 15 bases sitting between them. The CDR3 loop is CASRRSASYYNEQFF. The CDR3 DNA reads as TGTGCCAGCAGACGTTCCGCGAGTTACTACAATGAGCAGTTCTTC.

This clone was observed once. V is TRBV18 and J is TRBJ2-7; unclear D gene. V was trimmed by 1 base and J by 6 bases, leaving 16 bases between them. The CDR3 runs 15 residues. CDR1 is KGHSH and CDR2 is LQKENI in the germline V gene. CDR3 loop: CASSPLRDETAEQYF. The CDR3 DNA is TGTGCCAGCTCACCACTACGAGATGAAACGGCCGAGCAGTACTTC. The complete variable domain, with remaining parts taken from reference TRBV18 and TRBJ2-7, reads NAGVMQNPRHLVRRRGQEARLRCSPMKGHSHVYWYRQLPEEGLKFMVYLQKENIIDESGMPKERFSAEFPKEGPSILRIQQVVRGDSAAYFCASSPLRDETAEQYFGPGTRLTVT.

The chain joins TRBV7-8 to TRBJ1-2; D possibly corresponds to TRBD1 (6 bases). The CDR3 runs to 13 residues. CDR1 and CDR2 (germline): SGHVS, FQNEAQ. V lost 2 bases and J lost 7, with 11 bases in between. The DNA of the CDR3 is TGTGCCAGCAGCTTAATCACAGGGCCTGGCTACACCTTC. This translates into CASSLITGPGYTF. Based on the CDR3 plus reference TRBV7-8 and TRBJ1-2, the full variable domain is GAGVSQSPRYKVAKRGQDVALRCDPISGHVSLFWYQQALGQGPEFLTYFQNEAQLDKSGLPSDRFFAERPEGSVSTLKIQRTQQEDSAVYLCASSLITGPGYTFGSGTRLTVV.

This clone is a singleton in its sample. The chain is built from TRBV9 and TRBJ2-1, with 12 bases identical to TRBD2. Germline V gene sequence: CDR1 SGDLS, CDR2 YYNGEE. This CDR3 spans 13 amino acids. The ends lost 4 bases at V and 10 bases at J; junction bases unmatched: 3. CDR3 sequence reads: CASSTGLAGEQFF. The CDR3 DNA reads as TGTGCCAGCAGCACGGGACTAGCGGGCGAGCAGTTCTTC.

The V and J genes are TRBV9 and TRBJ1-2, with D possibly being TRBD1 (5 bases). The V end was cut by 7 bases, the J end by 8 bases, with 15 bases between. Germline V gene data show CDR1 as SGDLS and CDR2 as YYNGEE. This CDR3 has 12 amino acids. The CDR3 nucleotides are TGTGCCAGCCCCCAGGGTAAGCGAGGCTACACCTTC. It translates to CASPQGKRGYTF.

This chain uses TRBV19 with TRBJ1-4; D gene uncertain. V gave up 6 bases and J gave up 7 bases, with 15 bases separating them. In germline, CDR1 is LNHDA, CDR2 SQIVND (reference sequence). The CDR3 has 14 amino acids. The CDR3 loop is CASSPTGSREKLFF. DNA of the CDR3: TGTGCCAGTAGCCCGACGGGGTCGCGTGAAAAACTGTTTTTT.

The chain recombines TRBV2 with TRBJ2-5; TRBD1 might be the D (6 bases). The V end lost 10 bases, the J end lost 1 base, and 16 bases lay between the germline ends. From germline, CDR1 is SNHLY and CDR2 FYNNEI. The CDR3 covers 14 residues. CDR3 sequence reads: CATQRRTAQETQYF. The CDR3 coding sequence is TGTGCCACCCAAAGACGGACAGCCCAAGAGACCCAGTACTTC.

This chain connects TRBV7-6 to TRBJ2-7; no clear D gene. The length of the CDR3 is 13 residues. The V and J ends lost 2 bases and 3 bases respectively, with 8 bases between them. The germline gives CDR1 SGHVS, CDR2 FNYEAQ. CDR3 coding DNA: TGTGCCAGCAGCTTAAACAACGGCTACGAGCAGTACTTC. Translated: CASSLNNGYEQYF. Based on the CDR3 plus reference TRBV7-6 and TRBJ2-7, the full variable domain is GAGVSQSPRYKVTKRGQDVALRCDPISGHVSLYWYRQALGQGPEFLTYFNYEAQQDKSGLPNDRFSAERPEGSISTLTIQRTEQRDSAMYRCASSLNNGYEQYFGPGTRLTVT.

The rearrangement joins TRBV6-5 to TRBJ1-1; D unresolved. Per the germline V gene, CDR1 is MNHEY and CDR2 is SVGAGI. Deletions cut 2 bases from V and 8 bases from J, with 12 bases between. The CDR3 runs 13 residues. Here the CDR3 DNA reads TGTGCCAGCAGTTACCATGGGCCGGAGGAAGCTTTCTTT. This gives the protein CASSYHGPEEAFF.

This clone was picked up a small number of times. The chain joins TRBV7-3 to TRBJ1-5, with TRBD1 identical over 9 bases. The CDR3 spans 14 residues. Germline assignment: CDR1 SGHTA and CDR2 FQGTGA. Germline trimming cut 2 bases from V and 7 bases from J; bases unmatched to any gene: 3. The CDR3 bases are TGTGCCAGCAGCTTAGAGGACAGGGGCCAGCCCCAGCATTTT. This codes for CASSLEDRGQPQHF.

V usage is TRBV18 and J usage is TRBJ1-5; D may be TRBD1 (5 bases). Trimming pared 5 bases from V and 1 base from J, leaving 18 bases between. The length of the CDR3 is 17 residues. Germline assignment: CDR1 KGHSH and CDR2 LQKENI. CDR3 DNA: TGTGCCAGCTCATCTACCGGGACCCACGACAGCAATCAGCCCCAGCATTTT. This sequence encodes CASSSTGTHDSNQPQHF.